Listed here are 11 T cell receptor beta chains from one sample, sequenced in a study of cytomegalovirus exposure and HLA in healthy donors. The PCR made use of 60 Vbeta and 13 Jbeta primers. The data were produced by immunoSEQ multiplex PCR, yet TCRdb's version contains in-frame clones alone and is incomplete. This sample has about 190,000 clones, with about 80% found just once. The sample comprised PBMCs. These receptors were obtained from a woman in her fifties or sixties in good health and CMV-seropositive.

The rearrangement links TRBV7-9 to TRBJ2-2; no clear D. The V and J ends lost 2 bases and 0 bases respectively, with 7 bases between them. CDR1 is SEHNR, CDR2 FQNEAQ, per germline (reference sequence). The CDR3 loop spans 15 amino acids. The CDR3 bases are TGTGCCAGCAGCTTAATTTACTCGAACACCGGGGAGCTGTTTTTT. Translated, it gives CASSLIYSNTGELFF.

The chain uses TRBV27 and TRBJ2-1; 10 nucleotides match TRBD1. The CDR3 length is 17 residues. V was clipped by 5 bases and J by 0 bases; unmatched bases: 7. Germline CDR1 reads MNHEY; CDR2 reads SMNVEV (reference sequence). CDR3 residues: CASSPRGQGLSYNEQFF. In DNA, the CDR3 is TGTGCCAGCAGTCCCCGGGGACAGGGGCTCTCCTACAATGAGCAGTTCTTC.

The rearrangement links TRBV19 to TRBJ2-1; 9 bases map to TRBD1. The germline CDR1 and CDR2 sequences are LNHDA and SQIVND (reference sequence). The CDR3 length is 13 residues. Trimming cost V 7 bases and J 8 bases; bases outside gene matches: 6. CDR3 sequence (DNA): TGTGCCAGTAACCCGACAGGGGGGGATGAGCAGTTCTTC. Its translation: CASNPTGGDEQFF. The whole variable domain, remainder taken from reference TRBV19 and TRBJ2-1, is DGGITQSPKYLFRKEGQNVTLSCEQNLNHDAMYWYRQDPGQGLRLIYYSQIVNDFQKGDIAEGYSVSREKKESFPLTVTSAQKNPTAFYLCASNPTGGDEQFFGPGTRLTVL.

The chain has TRBV2 and TRBJ1-5; D not resolved. Per the germline V gene, CDR1 is SNHLY and CDR2 is FYNNEI. The V end was cut by 6 bases, the J end by 0 bases, with 6 bases between. The CDR3 spans 13 residues. CDR3 bases: TGTGCCAGCAGGGGAGATAGCAATCAGCCCCAGCATTTT. It specifies CASRGDSNQPQHF.

This clone was recorded a few times. The chain has TRBV4-3 and TRBJ2-3; D is undetermined. The CDR3 runs 15 residues. The germline CDR1 and CDR2 sequences are LGHNA and YSLEER. The ends were cut back, 0 bases at V and 0 bases at J, with 7 bases in the middle. The CDR3 sequence is CASSQDSYSTDTQYF. Written as DNA, the CDR3 is TGCGCCAGCAGCCAAGACAGTTATAGCACAGATACGCAGTATTTT.

The chain combines TRBV5-1 with TRBJ2-2, with 9 bases that match TRBD1. Germline CDR1 reads SGHRS; CDR2 reads YFSETQ. Trimming removed 1 base from V and 6 bases from J; junction bases left unmatched: 7. The CDR3 totals 16 residues. The CDR3 sequence: CASSLRGQGIPGELFF. CDR3 DNA sequence: TGCGCCAGCAGCTTGCGGGGACAGGGAATCCCCGGGGAGCTGTTTTTT.

V gene TRBV6-5 combines with J gene TRBJ2-2; the match to TRBD1 covers 7 bases. Germline V gene sequence: CDR1 MNHEY, CDR2 SVGAGI. CDR3 size: 15 residues. J lost 0 bases, V lost 6 bases, and 4 bases had no gene match. CDR3 loop: CASSKGAANTGELFF. CDR3 coding DNA: TGTGCCAGCAGCAAGGGGGCCGCGAACACCGGGGAGCTGTTTTTT.

This clone has only a few counts. The chain employs TRBV4-1 and TRBJ1-4; TRBD1 is a possible D gene (5 bases). The CDR3 spans 16 residues. The germline CDR1 and CDR2 sequences are MGHRA and YSYEKL. V lost 2 bases and J 3 bases, leaving 13 bases between the germline ends. CDR3 nucleotide sequence: TGCGCCAGCAGCCAATTGGGGGGTGAAGCTAATGAAAAACTGTTTTTT. This encodes CASSQLGGEANEKLFF.

This chain uses TRBV6-5 with TRBJ1-6; D not certain. V lost 8 bases to trimming and J lost 5 bases, with 13 bases between them. Germline V lookup: CDR1 MNHEY, CDR2 SVGAGI. This CDR3 spans 14 amino acids. CDR3 DNA: TGTGCCAGCGGGAGGAGTTCCGATAATTCACCCCTCCACTTT. It yields the protein CASGRSSDNSPLHF.

J is TRBJ2-3 and V is TRBV15, with 13 nucleotides matching TRBD2. J gave up 4 bases and V 4 bases, and 5 bases lay outside the gene matches. Germline-derived CDR1 and CDR2 are LNHNV and YYDKDF (reference sequence). The CDR3 is 16 amino acids. CDR3 nucleotides: TGTGCCACCAGCATACGGACTAGCGGGGGTGCAGATACGCAGTATTTT. Its protein product is CATSIRTSGGADTQYF. The whole variable domain, filled in from reference TRBV15 and TRBJ2-3, reads DAMVIQNPRYQVTQFGKPVTLSCSQTLNHNVMYWYQQKSSQAPKLLFHYYDKDFNNEADTPDNFQSRRPNTSFCFLDIRSPGLGDTAMYLCATSIRTSGGADTQYFGPGTRLTVL.

The chain links TRBV4-3 to TRBJ2-7; TRBD1 matches at 7 bases. CDR1 and CDR2 from the germline V gene are LGHNA and YSLEER. The CDR3 is made up of 13 amino acids. V gave up 1 base and J gave up 7 bases; unmatched junction bases: 4. This chain's CDR3 is CASSQGQGREQYF. The CDR3 DNA sequence: TGCGCCAGCAGCCAAGGACAGGGTAGGGAGCAGTACTTC.